One sample yielded the 4 T cell receptor beta chains listed below, sequenced in a study of blood T cell repertoires in COVID-19. Clones were sequenced by immunoSEQ multiplex PCR, and TCRdb holds only the in-frame ones, with some missing. This sample has roughly 220,000 clones, with around 87% found just once. The source material was peripheral blood. The receptor set was obtained from a man between 60 and 75 years old with acute or convalescent COVID-19.

J is TRBJ1-2 and V is TRBV29-1, with D uncertain. CDR3 length: 14 amino acids. CDR1 and CDR2 (germline): SQVTM, ANQGSEA. V was clipped by 6 bases and J by 5 bases, with 19 bases between them. CDR3 in DNA: TGCAGCGTATTAGGATCGGGGAGGCCTTATGGCTACACCTTC. It is translated as CSVLGSGRPYGYTF.

The rearrangement links TRBV6-5 to TRBJ1-5, with a weak D call TRBD1 (6 bases). With 6 bases removed from V and 4 bases from J, the gap between germline ends came to 10 bases. CDR1 is MNHEY, CDR2 SVGAGI, per germline. CDR3 size: 13 residues. The CDR3 region has the DNA TGTGCCAGCAGCGGGACATTTAATCAGCCCCAGCATTTT. This encodes CASSGTFNQPQHF.

V and J are TRBV6-5 and TRBJ1-2; D unclear. In germline, CDR1 is MNHEY, CDR2 SVGAGI. V was pared by 6 bases and J by 8 bases, with 10 bases between. The CDR3 has 11 amino acids. The CDR3 here is CASRAARGYTF. CDR3 bases: TGTGCCAGCAGGGCGGCGCGCGGCTACACCTTC.

The V gene is TRBV15, the J gene TRBJ2-1; D not resolved. The CDR3 sequence is 12 residues long. V lost 1 base and J lost 10, with 8 bases in between. Per germline, CDR1 LNHNV and CDR2 YYDKDF (reference sequence). CDR3: CATSRGSLEQFF. In DNA, the CDR3 is TGTGCCACCAGCAGAGGTAGTCTGGAGCAGTTCTTC.